Described below is a single TCR beta chain sequence and its context. Its antigen remains unknown. A junction end diverges from the germline sequence, so it may reflect a read error. For TCRbeta, the library was prepared with unique molecular identifiers. Each CDR3 protein is one row after TCRdb ran MiXCR on the PCR reads. Of 100,000 or so distinct CDR3 sequences detected, 6% to 9% appear once; the ten largest clones hold 16%. The data stem from a study of T-cell reconstitution after alpha-beta-depleted transplantation in children. Findings and caveats of the study: Several hundred rapidly expanded clones from non-depleted graft cells reportedly supplied alpha-beta T cells about two months post-transplant.

Germline CDR1 reads LGHDT; CDR2 reads YNNKEL (reference sequence). The CDR3 runs to 16 residues. This chain uses TRBV3-1 with TRBJ1-3; 8 bases line up with TRBD1. The input for sequencing was PBMCs, taken before TCRalphabeta/CD19-depleted stem cell transplant. This TCR was sampled from a boy aged 2 to 10 with acute lymphoblastic leukemia, due to receive a stem cell transplant. The CDR3 nucleotides are TGTGCCTGCAGCAGGGACAGGTTCAACTCTGGAAACACCATATATTTT. Translating it yields CACSRDRFNSGNTIYF.